The 22 T cell receptor beta chains below come from one sample, sequenced in a study of blood T cell repertoires in COVID-19. Clones were sequenced by immunoSEQ multiplex PCR, and TCRdb holds only the in-frame ones, with some missing. The sample holds more than 150,000 clones; about 83% are singletons and the top ten take around 13%. Specimen: peripheral blood. These receptors were collected from a woman between 70 and 85 years old with COVID-19, enrolled during active disease.

The chain recombines TRBV30 with TRBJ1-3; no definite D call. Germline CDR1 reads GTSNPN; CDR2 reads SVGIG (reference sequence). V was trimmed by 8 bases and J by 0 bases, leaving 11 bases between them. CDR3 length: 13 amino acids. CDR3 nucleotides: TGTGCCGTAGCGCAGGCCTCTGGAAACACCATATATTTT. Its translation: CAVAQASGNTIYF.

This rearrangement joins TRBV4-1 to TRBJ1-5, with no clear D. Between the trimmed V and J ends, which lost 1 base and 4 bases, there was a span of 11 bases. Germline values: CDR1 MGHRA, CDR2 YSYEKL. This CDR3 comprises 15 residues. The CDR3: CASSQAAGANQPQHF. The CDR3 DNA follows: TGCGCCAGCAGCCAAGCGGCAGGTGCAAATCAGCCCCAGCATTTT.

The chain joins TRBV5-1 to TRBJ1-1; D might be TRBD1 (5 bases). Trimming cost V 0 bases and J 4 bases, with 10 bases left between them. The CDR3 consists of 14 residues. Germline V gives CDR1 SGHRS, CDR2 YFSETQ. The CDR3 is CASSLALRGTEAFF. The CDR3 bases are TGCGCCAGCAGCTTGGCGTTAAGGGGCACTGAAGCTTTCTTT.

The chain carries TRBV28 and TRBJ2-1; D not certain. V lost 2 bases and J lost 9, with 14 bases in between. CDR3 length: 14 amino acids. Germline V CDR1 and CDR2: MDHEN, SYDVKM. The CDR3 loop is CASSLPVSIGEQFF. The CDR3 DNA follows: TGTGCCAGCAGTTTACCGGTTAGCATCGGTGAGCAGTTCTTC.

The chain couples TRBV28 to TRBJ2-5; 11 bases agree with TRBD1. CDR3 size: 15 residues. Germline CDR1 reads MDHEN; CDR2 reads SYDVKM. Trimming removed 8 bases from V and 4 bases from J; junction bases left unmatched: 9. CDR3 sequence (DNA): TGTGCCAGCCACGCATCCGGGACAGGGGGAGAGACCCAGTACTTC. This codes for CASHASGTGGETQYF.

The CDR3 nucleotides read TGTGCCAGCAGTACGCCGGGACAGGGGCATCAGCCCCAGCATTTT. It specifies CASSTPGQGHQPQHF. The chain is built from TRBV28 and TRBJ1-5; 10 bases agree with TRBD1. J gave up 5 bases and V 5 bases, and 6 bases lay outside the gene matches. This CDR3 contains 15 residues. CDR1 is MDHEN and CDR2 is SYDVKM in the germline V gene.

J is TRBJ2-1 and V is TRBV4-1; 8 nucleotides line up with TRBD2. After removal of 0 bases from V and 15 bases from J, the junction contained 10 bases not matched to a gene. CDR3 length: 14 residues. Per the germline V gene, CDR1 is MGHRA and CDR2 is YSYEKL. The CDR3 region has the DNA TGCGCCAGCAGCCAAGATGCGAGCGGGAGCTTTTCGTTCTTC. Translated: CASSQDASGSFSFF.

A word on this clone: The same CDR3 is also encoded by other DNA sequences in this sample. The chain uses TRBV3-1 (or the pseudogene TRBV3-2) and TRBJ1-1, with D hard to call. The CDR3 runs 13 residues. The germline V gene has CDR1 LGHDT and CDR2 YNNKEL (reference sequence). The V end lost 1 base, the J end lost 4 bases, and 7 bases lay between the germline ends. The CDR3 DNA reads TGTGCCAGCAGCCAAGTAGGAGGCACTGAAGCTTTCTTT. Translated: CASSQVGGTEAFF.

The chain has TRBV14 and TRBJ2-2; 8 positions agree with TRBD1. The CDR3 runs to 16 residues. CDR1 and CDR2 from the germline V gene are SGHDN and FVKESK. V trimming: 1 base; J trimming: 5 bases; junction bases outside the gene matches: 6. The CDR3 reads CASSQVRTGWTGELFF. Written as DNA, the CDR3 is TGTGCCAGCAGCCAAGTTAGGACAGGGTGGACCGGGGAGCTGTTTTTT.

The chain is built from TRBV2 and TRBJ1-1, with D tentatively TRBD1 (5 bases). The length of the CDR3 is 13 residues. Germline-derived CDR1 and CDR2 are SNHLY and FYNNEI. V was pared by 7 bases and J by 4 bases, with 13 bases between. The CDR3 DNA reads as TGTGCCAGCAATGGACAACCGGGCACTGAAGCTTTCTTT. It encodes CASNGQPGTEAFF.

V is TRBV19 and J is TRBJ1-2; D remains unclear. V lost 3 bases and J 0 bases, leaving 17 bases between the germline ends. Germline loops: CDR1 LNHDA, CDR2 SQIVND (reference sequence). This CDR3 comprises 17 residues. The DNA for the CDR3 is TGTGCCAGTAGTATTGCCGGAGGGATCCATACTAACTATGGCTACACCTTC. Its translation is CASSIAGGIHTNYGYTF.

The chain links TRBV5-4 to TRBJ1-2; weak D call: TRBD1 (6 bases). The germline CDR1 and CDR2 sequences are SGHNT and YYREEE (reference sequence). The V end lost 4 bases, the J end lost 7 bases, and 23 bases lay between the germline ends. There are 16 residues in the CDR3. CDR3 residues: CASSTVTGGSSPGYTF. Written as DNA, the CDR3 is TGTGCCAGCAGCACGGTGACAGGCGGTTCGTCTCCTGGCTACACCTTC.

This clone turned up a few times. J is TRBJ1-4 and V is TRBV5-1; 8 nucleotides agree with TRBD1. This CDR3 is 16 amino acids long. V was pared by 4 bases and J by 0 bases, with 5 bases of the junction left unmatched. Germline V gene lookup returns CDR1 SGHRS and CDR2 YFSETQ. CDR3 sequence (DNA): TGCGCCAGCAGCATGACAGGGGTGGCAACTAATGAAAAACTGTTTTTT. Amino acids: CASSMTGVATNEKLFF.

The chain is built from TRBV7-3 and TRBJ1-1; a possible D gene is TRBD1 (6 bases). The CDR3 consists of 15 residues. CDR1 SGHTA and CDR2 FQGTGA come from the germline V gene. V was cut by 1 base and J by 1 base, with 10 bases left in between. The CDR3 DNA is TGTGCCAGCAGCTTAATGGCAGGGGCGAACACTGAAGCTTTCTTT. This sequence encodes CASSLMAGANTEAFF.

This clone was recorded once. The chain carries TRBV4-3 and TRBJ2-5; D possibly corresponds to TRBD2 (6 bases). Germline V lookup: CDR1 LGHNA, CDR2 YSLEER. The V end lost 0 bases, the J end lost 4 bases, and 12 bases lay between the germline ends. The CDR3 length is 15 residues. Written as DNA, the CDR3 is TGCGCCAGCAGCCAAGAGGAGGGAACGGGAGAGACCCAGTACTTC. As protein: CASSQEEGTGETQYF.

The chain joins TRBV5-8 to TRBJ1-5, with D perhaps matching TRBD1 (5 bases). The CDR3 length is 14 residues. Trimming took off 4 bases at V and 2 bases at J, with 10 bases between the two ends. In germline, CDR1 is SGHTS, CDR2 YDEGEE. CDR3 residues: CASSPRQRNQPQHF. The CDR3 DNA is TGTGCCAGCAGCCCTAGACAGCGCAATCAGCCCCAGCATTTT.

The gene calls are TRBV5-1 and TRBJ2-2; 7 nucleotides align to TRBD2. The CDR3 loop spans 14 amino acids. Germline V lookup: CDR1 SGHRS, CDR2 YFSETQ. V lost 0 bases, J lost 7 bases, and 3 bases stayed unmatched. This CDR3 reads CASSLDRTSGELFF. For the CDR3, the DNA is TGCGCCAGCAGCTTGGACCGGACTAGCGGGGAGCTGTTTTTT.

The V and J genes are TRBV18 and TRBJ2-7; D may be TRBD2 (5 bases). V dropped 0 bases and J dropped 4 bases, with 7 bases sitting between them. The CDR3 has 13 residues. Germline V lookup: CDR1 KGHSH, CDR2 LQKENI. CDR3 residues: CASSPPTGYEQYF. In DNA, the CDR3 is TGTGCCAGCTCACCACCAACGGGATACGAGCAGTACTTC.

V usage is TRBV27 and J usage is TRBJ1-2; 7 bases are shared with TRBD1. This CDR3 has 13 amino acids. Germline V lookup: CDR1 MNHEY, CDR2 SMNVEV (reference sequence). Trimming at V came to 6 bases and at J to 3 bases, leaving 4 bases not matched to a gene. This CDR3 reads CASRAGTDYGYTF. CDR3 DNA: TGTGCCAGCAGAGCCGGGACAGACTATGGCTACACCTTC.

This clone was recorded once. The genes are TRBV6-2 or TRBV6-3 and TRBJ1-1; TRBD1 matches at 8 bases. This CDR3 is 14 amino acids long. Trimming removed 5 bases from V and 0 bases from J; junction bases left unmatched: 2. From germline, CDR1 is MNHEY and CDR2 SVGEGT. CDR3 loop: CASSKDRVNTEAFF. The CDR3, as DNA: TGTGCCAGCAGTAAGGACAGGGTGAACACTGAAGCTTTCTTT.

The V gene is TRBV19, the J gene TRBJ2-1; 10 nucleotides align to TRBD2. V dropped 4 bases and J dropped 8; count of bases not matched to a gene: 11. This CDR3 contains 16 residues. Germline V lookup: CDR1 LNHDA, CDR2 SQIVND (reference sequence). In DNA, the CDR3 is TGTGCCAGTAGTACCTTCGGGAGCGGGAGGGTCCATGAGCAGTTCTTC. Translating gives CASSTFGSGRVHEQFF.

The chain employs TRBV2 and TRBJ1-1; unclear D gene. Per the germline V gene, CDR1 is SNHLY and CDR2 is FYNNEI. V shed 6 bases and J shed 1 base, with 12 bases lying between them. The CDR3 contains 14 residues. The CDR3 DNA reads as TGTGCCAGCAGCCGGGATTCCACGAACACTGAAGCTTTCTTT. Residues: CASSRDSTNTEAFF.